A selection of T cell receptor beta chains follows, all from one sample in a study of blood T cells in healthy people across ages. Each CDR3 protein gets one entry after TCRdb re-called the 5' RACE reads with MiXCR. The data show 500,000 to 700,000 distinct CDR3 sequences, with around 31% seen just once and 15% to 18% held by the top ten. Specimen: blood. These receptors were taken from a woman aged 80 or older in good health. Each CDR3 is given with its conserved first and last residue. The D gene is left open where the match is weak. Size is stated for part of the rows, as once, few or many counts, or as a class when the clone is expanded.

v_call	d_call	j_call	clone_size	cdr3_aa	cdr3_nt
TRBV30	TRBD1	TRBJ1-2	-	CAWRRTGDNYGYTF	TGTGCCTGGAGGAGGACAGGGGACAACTATGGCTACACCTTC
TRBV10-3	TRBD1	TRBJ2-1	many	CAISESGTGSYNEQFF	TGTGCCATCAGTGAGTCAGGGACAGGGTCCTACAATGAGCAGTTCTTC
TRBV7-2	TRBD2	TRBJ2-1	-	CASSQTGTNTGELFF	TGTGCCAGCAGTCAGACCGGGACTAACACCGGGGAGCTGTTCTTC
TRBV4-1	TRBD1	TRBJ1-1	few	CASSHGTGLRTEAFF	TGCGCCAGCAGCCATGGGACAGGACTAAGGACTGAAGCTTTCTTT
TRBV7-2	TRBD2	TRBJ2-5	many	CASRLGGVETQYF	TGTGCCAGCAGGCTGGGGGGGGTGGAGACCCAGTACTTC
TRBV9	-	TRBJ2-1	many	CASSVGAVLNEQFF	TGTGCCAGCAGCGTAGGGGCAGTGCTCAATGAGCAGTTCTTC
TRBV6-6	TRBD2	TRBJ2-3	-	CASLLAGRSTDTQYF	TGTGCCAGCTTACTAGCGGGGAGGAGCACAGATACGCAGTATTTT
TRBV7-2	TRBD2	TRBJ2-1	many	CASSPPGGLAVQFF	TGTGCCAGCAGCCCCCCCGGCGGGCTAGCGGTGCAGTTCTTC
TRBV19	-	TRBJ1-2	-	CASSDSQLNYGYTF	TGTGCCAGTAGCGACAGCCAATTGAACTATGGCTACACCTTC
TRBV20-1	-	TRBJ2-7	few	CSARTGQGWWQYF	TGCAGTGCTAGAACAGGTCAAGGGTGGTGGCAGTACTTC
TRBV7-7	TRBD2	TRBJ2-3	-	CASSPTYGTSGAPDTQYF	TGTGCTAGCAGCCCCACTTACGGGACTAGCGGTGCCCCAGATACGCAGTATTTT
TRBV14	-	TRBJ2-6	-	CASSPPIGMSGANVLTF	TGTGCCAGCAGCCCACCGATTGGGATGTCCGGGGCCAACGTCCTGACTTTC
TRBV15	TRBD1	TRBJ1-4	-	CATSRRRDRDFWGEKLFF	TGTGCCACCAGCAGACGTCGGGACAGGGACTTTTGGGGGGAAAAACTGTTTTTT
TRBV7-9	-	TRBJ2-7	-	CASSDSGTTPYEQYF	TGTGCCAGCAGCGACTCCGGGACGACTCCCTACGAGCAGTACTTC
TRBV20-1	-	TRBJ2-1	many	CSAPESWAGNEQFF	TGCAGTGCCCCGGAGAGTTGGGCTGGGAATGAGCAGTTCTTC
TRBV19	-	TRBJ2-5	once	CASSIYSQKETQYF	TGTGCCAGTAGTATATACTCGCAGAAAGAGACCCAGTACTTC
TRBV29-1	-	TRBJ2-3	-	CSIEEVGRNQYF	TGCAGCATTGAAGAAGTGGGTAGGAATCAGTATTTT
TRBV6-6	-	TRBJ1-2	many	CASSRDGYGYTF	TGTGCCAGCAGCCGCGACGGCTATGGCTACACCTTC
TRBV6-5	-	TRBJ2-2	-	CASYPGSGTGELFF	TGTGCCAGTTACCCTGGGAGTGGGACCGGGGAGCTGTTTTTT
TRBV5-1	-	TRBJ2-1	many	CASSLEEAEQFF	TGCGCCAGCAGCTTGGAGGAAGCTGAGCAGTTCTTC
TRBV20-1	-	TRBJ2-5	-	CSAKGVQETQYF	TGCAGTGCTAAGGGAGTTCAAGAGACCCAGTACTTC
TRBV2	-	TRBJ1-6	many	CASKKRALFRSSPLHF	TGTGCCAGTAAGAAGAGGGCCCTCTTTAGAAGTTCACCCCTCCACTTT
TRBV20-1	-	TRBJ1-5	-	CSASRLDQPQHF	TGCAGTGCTAGTAGATTGGATCAGCCCCAGCATTTT
TRBV5-1	-	TRBJ2-3	-	CASSLGPHLKSPHTQYF	TGCGCCAGCAGCTTGGGTCCCCATCTTAAGTCCCCGCATACGCAGTATTTT
TRBV12-3/TRBV12-4	TRBD1	TRBJ2-3	few	CAAWSQGPTDTQYF	TGTGCCGCGTGGTCACAGGGGCCCACAGATACGCAGTATTTT
TRBV5-1	TRBD1	TRBJ1-2	many	CASSSEGQDPYTF	TGCGCCAGCAGCTCTGAGGGACAGGACCCCTACACCTTC
TRBV7-2	-	TRBJ2-4	once	CASSPVLGAPKNIQYF	TGTGCCAGCAGCCCCGTATTGGGGGCCCCCAAAAACATTCAGTACTTC
TRBV30	TRBD1	TRBJ1-2	many	CAWSNRGTGMKGYTF	TGTGCCTGGAGCAACCGTGGGACAGGGATGAAAGGCTACACCTTC
TRBV20-1	TRBD2	TRBJ2-1	many	CSALTSGTWGQFF	TGCAGTGCCCTGACTAGCGGGACTTGGGGGCAGTTCTTC
TRBV5-4	-	TRBJ2-5	many	CASSGTWKETQYF	TGTGCCAGCAGCGGCACCTGGAAAGAGACCCAGTACTTC
TRBV15	TRBD1	TRBJ2-1	few	CATSRAGQGAVGEQFF	TGTGCCACCAGCAGAGCGGGACAGGGGGCTGTCGGTGAGCAGTTCTTC
TRBV9	-	TRBJ1-6	many	CASSPEPNSPLHF	TGTGCCAGCAGTCCCGAGCCAAATTCACCCCTCCACTTT
TRBV7-2	-	TRBJ1-3	-	CASSLVGSGNTIYF	TGTGCCAGCAGCTTAGTTGGGTCCGGAAACACCATATATTTT
TRBV27	TRBD1	TRBJ2-6	many	CASSFWTGGAVAGANVLTF	TGTGCCAGCAGTTTTTGGACAGGGGGCGCAGTAGCTGGGGCCAACGTCCTGACTTTC
TRBV4-1	TRBD1	TRBJ1-3	-	CASRNRQGATGNTIYF	TGCGCCAGCAGGAACCGACAGGGAGCAACTGGAAACACCATATATTTT